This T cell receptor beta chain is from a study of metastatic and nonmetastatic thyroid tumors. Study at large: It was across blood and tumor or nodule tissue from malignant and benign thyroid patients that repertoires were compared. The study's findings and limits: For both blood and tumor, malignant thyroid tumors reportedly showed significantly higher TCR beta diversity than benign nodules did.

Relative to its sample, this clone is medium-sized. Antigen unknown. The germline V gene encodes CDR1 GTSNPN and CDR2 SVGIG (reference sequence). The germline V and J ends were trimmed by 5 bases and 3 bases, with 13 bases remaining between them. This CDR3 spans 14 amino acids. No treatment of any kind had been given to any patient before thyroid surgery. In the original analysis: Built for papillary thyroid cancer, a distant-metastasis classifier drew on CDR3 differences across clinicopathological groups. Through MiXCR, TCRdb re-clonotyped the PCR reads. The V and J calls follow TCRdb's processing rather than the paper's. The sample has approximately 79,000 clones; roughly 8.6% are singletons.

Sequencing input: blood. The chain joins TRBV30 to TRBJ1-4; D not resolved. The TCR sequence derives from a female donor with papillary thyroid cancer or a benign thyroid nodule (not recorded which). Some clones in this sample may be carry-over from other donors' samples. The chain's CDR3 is CAWGPGGPNEKLFF. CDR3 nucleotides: TGTGCCTGGGGCCCGGGAGGTCCTAATGAAAAACTGTTTTTT.